This T cell receptor beta chain was captured in a study of PD-1 blockade in classical Hodgkin lymphoma. TCRdb's copy holds only in-frame clones and misses some; the assay was immunoSEQ multiplex PCR. The sample has fewer than 20,000 clones, roughly 90% seen once. Time point indicated: newly diagnosed, previously untreated cHL patient sample. Negative selection with magnetic separation was used to purify CD4+ T cells from thawed PBMCs. This CDR3 has 13 amino acids. Trimming cost V 4 bases and J 6 bases; bases outside gene matches: 5. Germline V gene data show CDR1 as SGHNT and CDR2 as YYREEE (reference sequence).

This receptor was identified in a human donor with classical Hodgkin lymphoma. The V call is TRBV5-4, the J call TRBJ2-3; 7 nucleotides align to TRBD2. The source material was CD4+ T cells from blood. The CDR3 region is CASSREGLDTQYF. CDR3 nucleotides: TGTGCCAGCAGCAGGGAGGGGCTTGATACGCAGTATTTT.